The entry below gives a single T cell receptor beta chain sequence along with its context. There is no known antigen for this receptor. Base qualities are missing; no much larger clone stands one base away. The sample is drawn from a study of breast tumors, draining lymph nodes, adjacent tissues (dated by TCRdb to 2016 to 2017). Notes on the research overall: TCR beta repertoires were compared across tumor, adjacent nontumor tissue and axillary lymph nodes obtained from breast cancer patients. The study was designed to assess the relationships and possible T-cell exchange between tumor, surrounding tissue and draining lymph node repertoires in human breast cancer. What the authors observed across the whole study: Rather than being directly demonstrated, the conclusion that tumor T cells originate in lymph nodes was presented as consistent with a hypothesis. T-cell repertoire diversity in tumors was found to be lower than in lymph nodes but higher than in nontumor tissue, and preferential V and J gene usage was observed. The data were judged consistent with most tumor T cells deriving from the lymph node and then expanding within tumor tissue. Tumor and nontumor tissue repertoires were significantly more similar in luminal-like than in basal-like breast cancer.

From a lookup of the germline V gene (reference sequence), CDR1 and CDR2 are SGHNT and YYREEE. Including the terminal cysteine and phenylalanine, the CDR3 comprises 16 residues. The retained sequence is limited to the CDR3, 48 bases, with the frame set at the first base. Trimming leaves V shorter by 4 bases and J shorter by 6 bases, with the junction holding 7 bases beyond the gene matches. The sample was run on an Illumina HiSeq 2000. TCR beta chain libraries were generated by multiplex PCR amplification. The amplified TCR beta chain products were analyzed by high-throughput sequencing. TCRdb reprocessing: public reads trimmed at Q25 with fastp, clones called with MiXCR, in-frame beta chains kept. Rows are combined by CDR3 protein, so each entry shows the most common genes and DNA. The sample contains 200,000 to 250,000 distinct CDR3 sequences, under 40% of them found a single time. Together, the top ten hold 3% to 4.5% of the sample.

The axillary draining lymph nodes of breast cancer patients were the source of the lymph node samples. The chain uses TRBV5-4 and TRBJ2-3; TRBD2 matches 14 bases in the middle. Sequencing was done on a sample of axillary lymph node tissue. This receptor was obtained from a female donor with breast cancer. Some clones in this sample may be carry-over from other donors' samples. The CDR3 has the sequence CASSPGLAGAWDTQYF. The sequenced DNA is TGTGCCAGCAGCCCGGGACTAGCGGGGGCCTGGGATACGCAGTATTTT. The CDR3, completed at both ends by the reference TRBV5-4 and TRBJ2-3 genes, gives the full variable domain ETGVTQSPTHLIKTRGQQVTLRCSSQSGHNTVSWYQQALGQGPQFIFQYYREEENGRGNFPPRFSGLQFPNYSSELNVNALELDDSALYLCASSPGLAGAWDTQYFGPGTRLTVL.